The subject of this entry is one T cell receptor (beta chain). Its antigen remains unknown. The data derive from a study of shared clonotypes between healthy human individuals. Each unsorted PBMC replicate got 300 ng genomic DNA, tens of thousands of genomes. Unsorted PBMC DNA was run through sequencing on ten immunoSEQ deep assay plates. TCRdb keeps only in-frame clones here, not all; method: immunoSEQ multiplex PCR. The sample lists about 490,000 clones, 81% seen once, with about an eighth in the top ten. Whole-study findings and limits: Sampling covered nothing but blood. Tissue TCR repertoires likely differ from those found in blood.

V shed 7 bases and J 1 base; nucleotides not matched to a gene: 6. The CDR3 covers 14 residues. The germline gives CDR1 GTSNPN, CDR2 SVGIG (reference sequence). The rearrangement uses TRBV30 and TRBJ2-2; 7 nucleotides align to TRBD1. Material for sequencing was PBMCs. The sequence was collected from a woman between 40 and 50 years old in good health. Some clones in this sample may be carry-over from other donors' samples. CDR3 residues: CALNRGQNTGELFF. The CDR3 nucleotides are TGTGCCTTGAACAGGGGCCAGAACACCGGGGAGCTGTTTTTT.